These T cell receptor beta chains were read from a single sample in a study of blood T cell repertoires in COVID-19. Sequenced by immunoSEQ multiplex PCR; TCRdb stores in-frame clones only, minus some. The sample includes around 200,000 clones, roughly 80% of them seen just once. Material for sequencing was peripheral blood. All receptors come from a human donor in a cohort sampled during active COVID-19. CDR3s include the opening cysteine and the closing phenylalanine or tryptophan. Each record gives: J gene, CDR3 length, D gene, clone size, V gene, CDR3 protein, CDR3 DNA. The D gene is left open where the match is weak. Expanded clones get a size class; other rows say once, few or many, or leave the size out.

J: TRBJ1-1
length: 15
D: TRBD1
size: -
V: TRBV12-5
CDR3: CASGLKGQGITEAFF
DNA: TGTGCTAGTGGTTTGAAGGGACAGGGTATCACTGAAGCTTTCTTT

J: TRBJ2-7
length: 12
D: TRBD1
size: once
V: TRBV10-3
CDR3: CAIRGQSYEQYF
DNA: TGTGCCATCAGGGGACAGTCCTACGAGCAGTACTTC

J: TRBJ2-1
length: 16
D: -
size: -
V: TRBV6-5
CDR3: CASSYSQWGGAAEQFF
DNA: TGTGCCAGCAGTTACTCGCAGTGGGGGGGGGCGGCTGAGCAGTTCTTC

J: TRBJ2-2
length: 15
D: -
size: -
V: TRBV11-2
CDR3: CASSLPGAFTGELFF
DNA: TGTGCCAGCAGCTTACCAGGGGCCTTCACCGGGGAGCTGTTTTTT

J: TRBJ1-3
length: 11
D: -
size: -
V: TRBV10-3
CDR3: CAILFGNTIYF
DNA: TGTGCCATCCTATTTGGAAACACCATATATTTT

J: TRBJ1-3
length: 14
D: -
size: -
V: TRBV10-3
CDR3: CAISESASFDTIYF
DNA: TGTGCCATCAGTGAGTCAGCCTCGTTCGACACCATATATTTT

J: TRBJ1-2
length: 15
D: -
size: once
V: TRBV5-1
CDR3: CASSLAGGIADGYTF
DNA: TGCGCCAGCAGCTTGGCCGGGGGGATCGCGGATGGCTACACCTTC

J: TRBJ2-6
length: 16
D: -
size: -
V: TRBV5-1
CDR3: CASSLGGIEKANVLTF
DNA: TGCGCCAGCAGCTTGGGGGGCATTGAGAAGGCCAACGTCCTGACTTTC

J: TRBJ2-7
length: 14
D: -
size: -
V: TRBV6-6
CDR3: CASSYKQGNDEQYF
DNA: TGTGCCAGCAGTTATAAACAGGGAAATGACGAGCAGTACTTC

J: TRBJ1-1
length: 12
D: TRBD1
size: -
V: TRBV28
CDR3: CASSNGQGQAFF
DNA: TGTGCCAGCAGTAACGGACAGGGCCAAGCTTTCTTT

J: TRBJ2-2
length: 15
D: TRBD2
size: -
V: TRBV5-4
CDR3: CASSPSGGNTGELFF
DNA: TGTGCCAGCAGCCCGAGCGGGGGGAACACCGGGGAGCTGTTTTTT

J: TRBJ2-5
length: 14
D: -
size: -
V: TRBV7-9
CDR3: CASSFISDPETQYF
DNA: TGTGCCAGCAGCTTTATTTCAGATCCTGAGACCCAGTACTTC

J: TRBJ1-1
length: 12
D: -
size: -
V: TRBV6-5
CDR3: CASKVEGGLAFF
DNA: TGTGCCAGCAAGGTAGAGGGGGGGCTCGCTTTCTTT

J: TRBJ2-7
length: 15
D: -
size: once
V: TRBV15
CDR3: CATSRDSDKDYEQYF
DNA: TGTGCCACCAGCAGAGACTCGGACAAGGACTACGAGCAGTACTTC

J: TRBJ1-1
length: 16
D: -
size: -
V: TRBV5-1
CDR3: CASSPPVTGQNTEAFF
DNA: TGCGCCAGCAGCCCCCCAGTGACAGGTCAGAACACTGAAGCTTTCTTT

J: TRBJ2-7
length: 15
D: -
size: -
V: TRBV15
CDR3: CATSRGGALSYEQYF
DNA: TGTGCCACCAGCAGAGGCGGGGCCCTCTCCTACGAGCAGTACTTC

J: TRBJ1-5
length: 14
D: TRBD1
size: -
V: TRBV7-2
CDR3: CASSSGTGNQPQHF
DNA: TGTGCCAGCAGCTCAGGGACAGGGAATCAGCCCCAGCATTTT

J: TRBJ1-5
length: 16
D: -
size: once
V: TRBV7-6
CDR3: CASSLMAGEGDQPQHF
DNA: TGTGCCAGCAGCTTAATGGCAGGGGAGGGAGATCAGCCCCAGCATTTT

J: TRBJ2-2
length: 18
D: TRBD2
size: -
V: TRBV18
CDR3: CASSPPGTSGDLTGELFF
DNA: TGTGCCAGCTCACCACCTGGGACTAGCGGGGACCTCACCGGGGAGCTGTTTTTT

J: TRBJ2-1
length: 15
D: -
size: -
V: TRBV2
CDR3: CASSDEERVYNEQFF
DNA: TGTGCCAGCAGTGATGAGGAGCGGGTTTACAATGAGCAGTTCTTC

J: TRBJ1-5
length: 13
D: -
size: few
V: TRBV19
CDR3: CASIGGGNQPQHF
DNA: TGTGCCAGTATCGGAGGAGGGAATCAGCCCCAGCATTTT

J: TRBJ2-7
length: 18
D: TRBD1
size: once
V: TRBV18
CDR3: CASSPTGTGGAGKYEQYF
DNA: TGTGCCAGCTCACCAACCGGGACAGGGGGCGCAGGGAAATACGAGCAGTACTTC

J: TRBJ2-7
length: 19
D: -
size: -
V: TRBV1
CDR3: CTSSQDFRASGPLPYEQYF
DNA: TGCACCAGCAGCCAAGATTTCAGGGCTAGCGGGCCCTTACCCTACGAGCAGTACTTC

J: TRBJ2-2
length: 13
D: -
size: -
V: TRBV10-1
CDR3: CASSGTPTGELFF
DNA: TGCGCCAGCAGCGGGACACCCACCGGGGAGCTGTTTTTT

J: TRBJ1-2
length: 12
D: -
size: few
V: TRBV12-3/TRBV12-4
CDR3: CASSPNRDGYTF
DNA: TGTGCCAGCAGTCCAAACAGGGATGGCTACACCTTC

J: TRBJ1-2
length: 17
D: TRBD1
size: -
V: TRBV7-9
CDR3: CASSFTLTGQGTYGYTF
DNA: TGTGCCAGCAGCTTCACTCTCACGGGACAGGGGACCTATGGCTACACCTTC

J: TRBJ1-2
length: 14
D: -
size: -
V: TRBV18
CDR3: CASSPNPGLYGYTF
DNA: TGTGCCAGCTCACCCAACCCAGGACTCTATGGCTACACCTTC

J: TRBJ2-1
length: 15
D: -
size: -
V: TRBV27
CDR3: CASSPRLYSYNEQFF
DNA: TGTGCCAGCAGTCCCCGACTGTACTCCTACAATGAGCAGTTCTTC

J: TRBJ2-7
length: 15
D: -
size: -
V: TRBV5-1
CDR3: CASSLAGFLSYEQYF
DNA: TGCGCCAGCAGCTTGGCAGGGTTTCTCTCCTACGAGCAGTACTTC

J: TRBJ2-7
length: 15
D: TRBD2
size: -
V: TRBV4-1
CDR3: CASSQLAGLSYEQYF
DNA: TGCGCCAGCAGCCAACTAGCGGGGCTTTCCTACGAGCAGTACTTC

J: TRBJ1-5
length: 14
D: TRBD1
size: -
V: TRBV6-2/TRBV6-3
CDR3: CASSPGQFNQPQHF
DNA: TGTGCCAGCAGCCCGGGACAGTTCAATCAGCCCCAGCATTTT

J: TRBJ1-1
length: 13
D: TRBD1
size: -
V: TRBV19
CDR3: CASSQTGYTEAFF
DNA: TGTGCCAGTAGTCAGACAGGGTACACTGAAGCTTTCTTT

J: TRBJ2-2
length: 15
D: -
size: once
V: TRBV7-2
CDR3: CASSLAGGPTGELFF
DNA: TGTGCCAGCAGCTTAGCGGGGGGGCCCACCGGGGAGCTGTTTTTT

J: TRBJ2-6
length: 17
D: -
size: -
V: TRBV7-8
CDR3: CASSLRRGSSGANVLTF
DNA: TGTGCCAGCAGCCTCCGTCGGGGGAGCTCTGGGGCCAACGTCCTGACTTTC

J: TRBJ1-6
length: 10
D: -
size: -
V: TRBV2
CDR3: CASSSLTLHF
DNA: TGTGCCAGCAGTAGCCTTACCCTCCACTTT

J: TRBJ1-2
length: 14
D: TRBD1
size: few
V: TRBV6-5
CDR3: CASRGRQGAYGYTF
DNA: TGTGCCAGCAGAGGTAGACAGGGGGCGTATGGCTACACCTTC

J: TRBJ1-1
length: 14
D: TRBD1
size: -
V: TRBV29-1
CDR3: CSASRGQGDTEAFF
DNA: TGCAGCGCCTCACGAGGGCAGGGGGACACTGAAGCTTTCTTT

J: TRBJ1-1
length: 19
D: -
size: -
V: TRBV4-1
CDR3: CASSQPSNLQGRGDTEAFF
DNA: TGCGCCAGCAGCCAACCGTCGAACCTACAGGGACGTGGGGACACTGAAGCTTTCTTT

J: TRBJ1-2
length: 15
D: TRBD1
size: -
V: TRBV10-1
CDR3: CASSDAGGANYGYTF
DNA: TGCGCCAGCAGTGACGCAGGGGGAGCTAACTATGGCTACACCTTC

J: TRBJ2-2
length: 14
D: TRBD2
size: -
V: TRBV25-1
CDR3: CASKRGGNTGELFF
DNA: TGTGCCAGCAAACGGGGGGGGAACACCGGGGAGCTGTTTTTT

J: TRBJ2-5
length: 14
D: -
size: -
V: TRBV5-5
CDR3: CASRLAQGGETQYF
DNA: TGTGCCAGCAGACTAGCCCAGGGGGGAGAGACCCAGTACTTC

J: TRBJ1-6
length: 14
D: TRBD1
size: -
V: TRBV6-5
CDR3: CASRPGTGNSPLHF
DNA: TGTGCCAGCAGACCCGGGACAGGTAATTCACCCCTCCACTTT

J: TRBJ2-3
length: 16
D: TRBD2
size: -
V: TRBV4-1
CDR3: CASSQAASGVRYTQYF
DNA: TGCGCCAGCAGCCAAGCGGCTAGCGGGGTCAGGTATACGCAGTATTTT

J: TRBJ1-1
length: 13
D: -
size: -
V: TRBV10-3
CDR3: CAISDGQSTEAFF
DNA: TGTGCCATCAGCGACGGACAAAGCACTGAAGCTTTCTTT

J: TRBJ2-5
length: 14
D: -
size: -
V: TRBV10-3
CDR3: CAISESTGLETQYF
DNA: TGTGCCATCAGTGAGTCTACAGGGTTAGAGACCCAGTACTTC

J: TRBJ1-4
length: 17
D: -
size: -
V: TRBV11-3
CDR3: CASSSYRAQGRNEKLFF
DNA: TGTGCCAGCAGCTCGTACAGGGCGCAGGGCCGTAATGAAAAACTGTTTTTT

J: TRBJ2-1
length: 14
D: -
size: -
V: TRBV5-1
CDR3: CASTEGYQYNEQFF
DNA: TGCGCCAGCACGGAGGGGTATCAATACAATGAGCAGTTCTTC

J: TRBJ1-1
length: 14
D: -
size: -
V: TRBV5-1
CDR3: CASSPLTGNTEAFF
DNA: TGCGCCAGCAGCCCCCTGACAGGTAACACTGAAGCTTTCTTT

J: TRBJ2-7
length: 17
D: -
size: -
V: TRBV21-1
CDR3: CASSASTTTGGASEQYF
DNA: TGTGCCAGCAGCGCCTCCACGACCACAGGGGGCGCATCCGAGCAGTACTTC

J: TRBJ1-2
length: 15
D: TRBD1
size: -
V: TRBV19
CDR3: CASSIRQGARYGYTF
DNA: TGTGCCAGTAGTATCCGGCAGGGGGCTCGCTATGGCTACACCTTC

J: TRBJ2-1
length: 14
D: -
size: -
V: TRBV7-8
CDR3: CASSFSLTYNEQFF
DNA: TGTGCCAGCAGCTTTAGTCTTACTTACAATGAGCAGTTCTTC